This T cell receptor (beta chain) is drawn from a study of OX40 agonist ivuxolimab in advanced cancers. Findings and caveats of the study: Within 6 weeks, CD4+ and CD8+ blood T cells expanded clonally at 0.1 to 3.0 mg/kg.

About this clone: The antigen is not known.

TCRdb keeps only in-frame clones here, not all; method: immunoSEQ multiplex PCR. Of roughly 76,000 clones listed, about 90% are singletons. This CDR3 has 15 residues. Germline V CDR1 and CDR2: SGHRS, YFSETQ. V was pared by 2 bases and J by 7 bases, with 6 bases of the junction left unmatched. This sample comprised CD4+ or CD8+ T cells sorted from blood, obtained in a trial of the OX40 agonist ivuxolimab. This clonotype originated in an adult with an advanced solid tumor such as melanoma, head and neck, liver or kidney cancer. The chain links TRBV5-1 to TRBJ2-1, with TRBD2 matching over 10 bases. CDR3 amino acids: CASSLSTSGANEQFF. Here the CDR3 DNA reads TGCGCCAGCAGCTTAAGCACTAGCGGGGCGAATGAGCAGTTCTTC.